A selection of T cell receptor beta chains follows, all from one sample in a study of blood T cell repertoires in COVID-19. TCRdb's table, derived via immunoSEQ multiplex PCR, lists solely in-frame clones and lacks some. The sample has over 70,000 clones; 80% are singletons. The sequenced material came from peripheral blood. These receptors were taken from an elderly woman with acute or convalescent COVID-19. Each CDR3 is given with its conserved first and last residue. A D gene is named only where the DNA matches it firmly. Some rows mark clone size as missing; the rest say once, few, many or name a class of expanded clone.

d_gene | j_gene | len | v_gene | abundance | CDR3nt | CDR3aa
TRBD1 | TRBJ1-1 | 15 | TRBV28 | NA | TGTGCCAGCAGTTTGGTCCCGACAGGGGAGTCTGAAGCTTTCTTT | CASSLVPTGESEAFF
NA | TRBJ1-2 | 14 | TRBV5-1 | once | TGCGCCAGCAGCTTGATGACAGGAGGATATGGCTACACCTTC | CASSLMTGGYGYTF
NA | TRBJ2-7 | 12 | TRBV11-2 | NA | TGTGCCAGCAGCGTATTCAGCTACGAGCAGTACTTC | CASSVFSYEQYF
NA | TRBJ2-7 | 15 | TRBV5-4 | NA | TGTGCCAGCAGCTTGGAAACAGGGTCATACCACGAGCAGTACTTC | CASSLETGSYHEQYF
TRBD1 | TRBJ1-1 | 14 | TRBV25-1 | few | TGTGCCAGCAGTGAATACCGACAGGGGGCGGGAGCTTTCTTT | CASSEYRQGAGAFF
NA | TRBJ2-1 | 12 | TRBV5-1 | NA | TGCGCCAGCAGCGGAACAGGGAGTGAGCAGTTCTTC | CASSGTGSEQFF
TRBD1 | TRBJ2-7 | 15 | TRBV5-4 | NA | TGTGCCAGCAGCTTGGTCGGGACAGGGCCCTACGAGCAGTACTTC | CASSLVGTGPYEQYF
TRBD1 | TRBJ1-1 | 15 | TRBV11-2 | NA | TGTGCCAGCAGCTCGGGGACAGGGCTAAAAACTGAAGCTTTCTTT | CASSSGTGLKTEAFF
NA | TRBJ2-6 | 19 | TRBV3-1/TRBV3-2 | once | TGTGCCAGCAGCCGGGTCGCAGGCGAAACCTACTCTGGGGCCAACGTCCTGACTTTC | CASSRVAGETYSGANVLTF
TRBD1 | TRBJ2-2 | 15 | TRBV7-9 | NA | TGTGCCAGCAGCCGACAGGGATCGAACACCGGGGAGCTGTTTTTT | CASSRQGSNTGELFF
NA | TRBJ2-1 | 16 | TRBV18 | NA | TGTGCCAGCTCACCACGAACCCTAGACTCCCACAATGAGCAGTTCTTC | CASSPRTLDSHNEQFF
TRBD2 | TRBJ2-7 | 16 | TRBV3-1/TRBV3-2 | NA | TGTGCCAGCAGCCCTAGGACGAGCGGGAGGGCCAGGGAGCAGTACTTC | CASSPRTSGRAREQYF
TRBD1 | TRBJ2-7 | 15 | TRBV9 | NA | TGTGCCAGCAGCGTAGAGGGGACAGGCTCCTACGAGCAGTACTTC | CASSVEGTGSYEQYF
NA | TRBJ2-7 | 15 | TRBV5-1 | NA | TGCGCCAGCAGCGAACAGGGATTTCTTACCTACGAGCAGTACTTC | CASSEQGFLTYEQYF
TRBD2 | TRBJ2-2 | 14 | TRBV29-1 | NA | TGCAGCGTATCAGCGGGAGGGCGCATCGGGGAGCTGTTTTTT | CSVSAGGRIGELFF
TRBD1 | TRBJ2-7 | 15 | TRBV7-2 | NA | TGTGCCAGCAGCGCGCGACAGGGGAACGGTTACGAGCAGTACTTC | CASSARQGNGYEQYF
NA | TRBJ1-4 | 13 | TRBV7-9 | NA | TGTGCCAGCAGCTTAGGAGGTGGTGAAAAACTGTTTTTT | CASSLGGGEKLFF
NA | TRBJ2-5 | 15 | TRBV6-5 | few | TGTGCCAGCAGTTACTCGCCACACCTCCAAGAGACCCAGTACTTC | CASSYSPHLQETQYF
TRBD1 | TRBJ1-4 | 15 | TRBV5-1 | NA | TGCGCCAGCAGCTTGGTACAGGGGACTAATGAAAAACTGTTTTTT | CASSLVQGTNEKLFF
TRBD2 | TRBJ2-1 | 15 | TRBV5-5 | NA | TGTGCCAGCAGCCAACTAGCGGGGCCTTACAATGAGCAGTTCTTC | CASSQLAGPYNEQFF
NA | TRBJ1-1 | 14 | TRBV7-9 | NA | TGTGCCAGCAGCTTAACCGGGGGGCGGACTGAAGCTTTCTTT | CASSLTGGRTEAFF
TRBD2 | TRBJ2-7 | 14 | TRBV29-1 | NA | TGCAGCGCCAGTCGGCTAGCGGGAGGGTACGAGCAGTACTTC | CSASRLAGGYEQYF
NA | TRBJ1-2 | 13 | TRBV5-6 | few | TGTGCCAGCAGCAAAACAGGGCCTTGGGGCTACACCTTC | CASSKTGPWGYTF
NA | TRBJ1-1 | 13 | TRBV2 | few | TGTGCCAGCAAAGGGGGTAGTGAAACTGAAGCTTTCTTT | CASKGGSETEAFF
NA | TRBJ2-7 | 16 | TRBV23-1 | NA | TGCGCCAGCATTCTTCTCCGCCAAGGGGTGATCTACGAGCAGTACTTC | CASILLRQGVIYEQYF
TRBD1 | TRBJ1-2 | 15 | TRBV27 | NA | TGTGCCAGCAGTTTATCCGTCCAGGGGGCGCGTGGCTACACCTTC | CASSLSVQGARGYTF
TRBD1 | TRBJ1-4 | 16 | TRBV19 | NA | TGTGCCAGTAGGGACAGGGGATTTCGGACTAATGAAAAACTGTTTTTT | CASRDRGFRTNEKLFF
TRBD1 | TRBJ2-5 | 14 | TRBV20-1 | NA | TGCAGTGCTAGTGGACAGGGAGCGTTGGAGACCCAGTACTTC | CSASGQGALETQYF
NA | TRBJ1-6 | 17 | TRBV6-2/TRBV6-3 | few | TGTGCCAGCAGTTATCGGCCGGGGTGGTCCTATAATTCACCCCTCCACTTT | CASSYRPGWSYNSPLHF
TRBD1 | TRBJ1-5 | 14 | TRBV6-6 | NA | TGTGCCAGCAGTTTCCGGGACAGGGCTCAGCCCCAGCATTTT | CASSFRDRAQPQHF
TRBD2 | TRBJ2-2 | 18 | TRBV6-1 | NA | TGTGCCAGCAGTGCTCCGGGACTAGCGGGAGTGGGCACCGGGGAGCTGTTTTTT | CASSAPGLAGVGTGELFF
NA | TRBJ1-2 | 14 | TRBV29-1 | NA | TGCAGCGTCCTGGTACAGGGCTATTCCTATGGCTACACCTTC | CSVLVQGYSYGYTF
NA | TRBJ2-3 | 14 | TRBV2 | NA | TGTGCCAGCAGTGAAGAGGGGGGGCCAGATACGCAGTATTTT | CASSEEGGPDTQYF
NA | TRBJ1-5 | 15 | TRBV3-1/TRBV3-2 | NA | TGTGCCAGCAGCCCCTACGGGTCGGGCAATCAGCCCCAGCATTTT | CASSPYGSGNQPQHF
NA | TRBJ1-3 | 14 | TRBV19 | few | TGTGCCAGTAGCCCGGTGGGGGCCGGAAACACCATATATTTT | CASSPVGAGNTIYF
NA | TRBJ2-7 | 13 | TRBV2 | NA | TGTGCCAGCAGTGACACAGAATCCTACGAGCAGTACTTC | CASSDTESYEQYF
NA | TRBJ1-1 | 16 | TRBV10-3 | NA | TGTGCCATCAGTGATTTTGGGAGGGAGAGCGGCACTGAAGCTTTCTTT | CAISDFGRESGTEAFF
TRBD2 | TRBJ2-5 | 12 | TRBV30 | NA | TGTGCCTGGTCGGCGGGGGAAGAGACCCAGTACTTC | CAWSAGEETQYF
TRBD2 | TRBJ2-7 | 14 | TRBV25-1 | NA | TGTGCCAGCAGTGATTTTTTAGCGGGAGACGAGCAGTACTTC | CASSDFLAGDEQYF
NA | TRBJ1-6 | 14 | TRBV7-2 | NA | TGTGCCAGCAGCTTAGTCGGGGAGCGGTCACCCCTCCACTTT | CASSLVGERSPLHF